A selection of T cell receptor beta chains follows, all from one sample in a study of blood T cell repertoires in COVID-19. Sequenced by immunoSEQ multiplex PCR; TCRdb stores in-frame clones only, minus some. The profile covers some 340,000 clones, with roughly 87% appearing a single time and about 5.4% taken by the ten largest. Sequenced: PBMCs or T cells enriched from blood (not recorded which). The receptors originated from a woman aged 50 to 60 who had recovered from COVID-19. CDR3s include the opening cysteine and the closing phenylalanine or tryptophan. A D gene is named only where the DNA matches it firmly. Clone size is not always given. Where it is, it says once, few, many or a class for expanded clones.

TGTGCCAGCAGGAAGGACAGGGGGTATCAGCCCCAGCATTTT | CASRKDRGYQPQHF | - | TRBJ1-5 | TRBD1 | TRBV2
TGTGCCAGCAGCTTATCCCTAGCCACAGATACGCAGTATTTT | CASSLSLATDTQYF | - | TRBJ2-3 | - | TRBV7-9
TGTGCCAGCAGCTTGGGAGGCCCGAACACCGGGGAGCTGTTTTTT | CASSLGGPNTGELFF | - | TRBJ2-2 | - | TRBV7-3
TGTGCCAGCAGCCAAGGGGCTGGTGGCTACACCTTC | CASSQGAGGYTF | - | TRBJ1-2 | - | TRBV3-1/TRBV3-2
TGCGCCAGCAGACCCGGGACTAGCGGGGGCAATGAGCAGTTCTTC | CASRPGTSGGNEQFF | once | TRBJ2-1 | TRBD2 | TRBV5-1
TGTGCCAGCAGAGGGGTTCCGGGCGAGCAGTACTTC | CASRGVPGEQYF | - | TRBJ2-7 | - | TRBV27
TGTGCCAGCAGTGAAGGGGCGATTGAACCAACTGGTGGCTACACCTTC | CASSEGAIEPTGGYTF | - | TRBJ1-2 | - | TRBV6-1
TGTGCCAGCAGTTACCGAGTGAATCAGCCCCAGCATTTT | CASSYRVNQPQHF | - | TRBJ1-5 | - | TRBV6-2/TRBV6-3
TGTGCCAGCAGACCCTCAGGGGTGCGGGAGACCCAGTACTTC | CASRPSGVRETQYF | - | TRBJ2-5 | - | TRBV6-5
TGCGCCAGCAGCGGGACAGGGCCTAATAATTCACCCCTCCACTTT | CASSGTGPNNSPLHF | once | TRBJ1-6 | TRBD1 | TRBV4-1
TGTGCCAGCCGAACAGGGGAAGGAAACACCATATATTTT | CASRTGEGNTIYF | once | TRBJ1-3 | TRBD1 | TRBV12-3/TRBV12-4
TGTGCCAGCAGCCAAGATTACAGTAATGGCTACACCTTC | CASSQDYSNGYTF | - | TRBJ1-2 | - | TRBV3-1/TRBV3-2
TGTGCCAGCAGCTTTCTCCCGGGACAGGGGGTAACGGAGCAGTACTTC | CASSFLPGQGVTEQYF | once | TRBJ2-7 | TRBD1 | TRBV7-2
TGTGCCAGCAGTTTATGGGCCAGCCACGAGCAGTACTTC | CASSLWASHEQYF | - | TRBJ2-7 | - | TRBV27
TGTGCCAGCAGCCAACCCACCTCGGGACAAACCATCCGGGATATTAGCAATCAGCCCCAGCATTTT | CASSQPTSGQTIRDISNQPQHF | - | TRBJ1-5 | - | TRBV14
TGCGCCAGCAGCAAAGACAGGGCAAACACTGAAGCTTTCTTT | CASSKDRANTEAFF | once | TRBJ1-1 | TRBD1 | TRBV5-1
TGTGCCACCAGCAGAGTAGGGACAGGGGTCTCCTACGAGCAGTACTTC | CATSRVGTGVSYEQYF | - | TRBJ2-7 | TRBD1 | TRBV15
TGTGCCAGCAGAACAATCGGGACAGGGTATGGCTACACCTTC | CASRTIGTGYGYTF | - | TRBJ1-2 | TRBD1 | TRBV2
TGTGCCTCGACGAAGCCCCCCGACAGGGAATATGGCTACACCTTC | CASTKPPDREYGYTF | few | TRBJ1-2 | TRBD1 | TRBV5-4
TGTGCCAGCAGCCCAACAGGGTCTTATGGCTACACCTTC | CASSPTGSYGYTF | - | TRBJ1-2 | - | TRBV7-9
TGTGCCAGCAGGGGGCCCTCCTACAATGAGCAGTTCTTC | CASRGPSYNEQFF | - | TRBJ2-1 | - | TRBV2
TGCGCCAGCAGGAACGACAGGAACTATGGCTACACCTTC | CASRNDRNYGYTF | - | TRBJ1-2 | - | TRBV5-1
TGTGCCAGCAGTCCCCCCGACAGGGGGCGAGACTACTATGGCTACACCTTC | CASSPPDRGRDYYGYTF | once | TRBJ1-2 | TRBD1 | TRBV6-6
TGTGCCAGCAGCTTTACAGCGGGGAACACTGAAGCTTTCTTT | CASSFTAGNTEAFF | - | TRBJ1-1 | - | TRBV7-2